The 13 T cell receptor beta chains listed next were all sequenced from one sample in a study of tissue T cells after allogeneic stem cell transplantation. Specified time point: mouse harvest day 14 after allogeneic transplant. Mouse grafts combined 10^7 T-cell-depleted bone marrow cells with 10^6 splenic CD5+ T cells. Clones were read by immunoSEQ multiplex PCR, and TCRdb kept only the in-frame ones, dropping some. Of a few thousand clones listed, around 47% were seen once; the top ten hold approximately 15%. Source material: gut tissue. The receptors derive from a female BALB/c mouse given C57BL/6 T cells with graft-versus-host disease after an allogeneic hematopoietic cell transplant.

As to this clone: Gene names denote mouse genes. Sequencing ends 1 residue short of the CDR3 end; the germline J gene provides the rest. The rearrangement links TRBV13-2 to TRBJ2-2; TRBD2 is a possible D gene (7 bases). Between the trimmed V and J ends, which lost 0 bases and 5 bases, there was a span of 11 bases. This CDR3 has 15 residues. CDR1 NNHNN and CDR2 SYGAGS come from the germline V gene (reference sequence). The sequenced part of the CDR3 DNA is TGTGCCAGCGGTGATGCGGGGGGCGCGACCGGGCAGCTCTAC. It is translated as CASGDAGGATGQLY. The CDR3 reads in full as CASGDAGGATGQLYF.

Turning to this clone: Mouse names are used for the genes. Partial CDR3 DNA: TGTGCCAGCAGCCCAAAAAACGAAAGATTATTT. This sequence encodes CASSPKNERLF. The full CDR3 protein is CASSPKNERLFF. This sequence joins TRBV3 and TRBJ1-4; no reliable D call. The read halts 1 residue ahead of the CDR3 end, with the missing end drawn from the germline J gene. From germline, CDR1 is SNHLY and CDR2 FYNGKV (reference sequence). V was clipped by 5 bases and J by 5 bases, with 6 bases between them. CDR3 length equals 12 residues. The full variable domain, in which reference TRBV3 and TRBJ1-4 provide the parts outside the CDR3, is GPKVLQIPSHQIIDMGQMVTLNCDPVSNHLYFYWYKQILGQQMEFLVNFYNGKVMEKSKLFKDQFSVERPDGSYFTLKIQPTALEDSAVYFCASSPKNERLFFGHGTKLSVL.

This clone has only a few counts. The listed genes are named as in mouse. The covered CDR3 bases are TGTGCCAGCAGCTTAGAGGGGACTGGAAATACGCTCTAT. Residues: CASSLEGTGNTLY. The whole CDR3 protein reads CASSLEGTGNTLYF. The chain carries TRBV3 and TRBJ1-3; D possibly corresponds to TRBD1 (5 bases). The read ends 1 residue before the CDR3 terminus; that terminus is restored from the germline J gene. The CDR3 totals 14 residues. Trimming removed 1 base from V and 2 bases from J, with 6 bases in between. CDR1 is SNHLY and CDR2 is FYNGKV in the germline V gene (reference sequence).

This clone has a handful of counts. Genes here carry mouse names. The read is 1 residue too short to cover the CDR3 end, so that end is filled in from the germline J gene. The V gene is TRBV26, the J gene TRBJ2-3; D is perhaps TRBD1 (5 bases). Germline V lookup: CDR1 KGHPV, CDR2 FQNQEV (reference sequence). CDR3 length: 13 residues. Trimming shortened V by 6 bases and J by 0 bases, and 7 bases separated the two germline ends. CDR3 loop: CASRDNSAETLYF. Incomplete CDR3 DNA: TGTGCCAGCAGGGACAATAGTGCAGAAACGCTGTAT. Supplemented by reference TRBV26 and TRBJ2-3, the full variable domain reads NSKVIQTPRYLVKGQGQKAKMRCIPEKGHPVVFWYQQNKNNEFKFLINFQNQEVLQQIDMTEKRFSAECPSNSPCSLEIQSSEAGDSALYLCASRDNSAETLYFGSGTRLTVL.

This clone showed up just a few times. Gene labels here are mouse ones. The observed sequence ends 1 residue before the CDR3 terminus, with the missing tail filled in from the germline J gene. This rearrangement joins TRBV26 to TRBJ1-1; TRBD1 matches at 12 bases. From germline, CDR1 is KGHPV and CDR2 FQNQEV (reference sequence). J gave up 4 bases and V 3 bases, and 3 bases lay outside the gene matches. The CDR3 is 15 amino acids. CDR3 bases read: TGTGCCAGCAGTCTCGGGACAGGGGGCCCCACAGAAGTCTTC. Translation gives CASSLGTGGPTEVF. The entire CDR3 sequence reads CASSLGTGGPTEVFF. Full variable domain (remainder filled in from reference TRBV26 and TRBJ1-1): NSKVIQTPRYLVKGQGQKAKMRCIPEKGHPVVFWYQQNKNNEFKFLINFQNQEVLQQIDMTEKRFSAECPSNSPCSLEIQSSEAGDSALYLCASSLGTGGPTEVFFGKGTRLTVV.

On this clone: With a much larger clone just one base away, this may be a read error. These gene names are mouse names. Read data end 1 residue before the CDR3 end; the end is taken from the germline J gene. The chain recombines TRBV12-1 with TRBJ2-1, with TRBD2 matching 12 bases. J gave up 3 bases and V 7 bases, and 3 bases lay outside the gene matches. Germline loops: CDR1 SGHSN, CDR2 HYEKVE. The CDR3 contains 14 residues. The CDR3 bases that were read are TGTGCCAGGCGGGACTGGGGGGTCTATGCTGAGCAGTTC. Translating gives CARRDWGVYAEQF. The whole CDR3 protein reads CARRDWGVYAEQFF.

With respect to this clone: Gene labels here are mouse ones. CDR3 in amino acids: CASSFGQYQDTQYF. The DNA read from the CDR3 is TGTGCCAGCAGCTTTGGACAATACCAAGACACCCAGTAC. V is TRBV3 and J is TRBJ2-5; D is possibly TRBD1 (5 bases). Read data end 1 residue before the CDR3 end; the end is taken from the germline J gene. V lost 3 bases, J lost 1 base, and 8 bases lay in between. Germline V gives CDR1 SNHLY, CDR2 FYNGKV (reference sequence). CDR3 length: 14 residues. Looking up the rest from reference TRBV3 and TRBJ2-5 gives the full variable domain: GPKVLQIPSHQIIDMGQMVTLNCDPVSNHLYFYWYKQILGQQMEFLVNFYNGKVMEKSKLFKDQFSVERPDGSYFTLKIQPTALEDSAVYFCASSFGQYQDTQYFGPGTRLLVL.

This clone appeared a few times. The gene symbols are mouse symbols. The observed sequence ends 1 residue before the CDR3 terminus, with the missing tail filled in from the germline J gene. The chain uses TRBV12-2 and TRBJ2-3; 10 bases fit TRBD2. V gave up 2 bases and J gave up 6 bases; unmatched junction bases: 4. Germline V gene lookup returns CDR1 SGHLS and CDR2 HYDKME. The CDR3 covers 14 residues. CDR3 residues: CASSPGLGDETLYF. Incomplete CDR3 DNA: TGTGCCAGCTCTCCCGGACTGGGGGACGAAACGCTGTAT.

Turning to this clone: Gene names and germline refer to mouse. The CDR3 is cut off 1 residue early in the read; its end comes from the germline J gene. The chain couples TRBV26 to TRBJ2-5, with D perhaps being TRBD1 or TRBD2 (6 bases each). V dropped 6 bases and J dropped 1 base, with 11 bases sitting between them. CDR1 and CDR2 (germline): KGHPV, FQNQEV (reference sequence). This CDR3 spans 14 amino acids. The CDR3 sequence is CASRRGVYQDTQYF. CDR3 DNA (partial): TGTGCCAGCAGGAGGGGGGTTTACCAAGACACCCAGTAC.

This clone was observed a handful of times. All gene names here are mouse names. The CDR3 end lies 1 residue beyond the end of the read and is filled in from the germline J gene. The chain joins TRBV3 to TRBJ1-4; D remains unclear. Germline CDR1 is SNHLY and CDR2 is FYNGKV (reference sequence). The CDR3 spans 14 residues. Between the trimmed V and J ends, which lost 2 bases and 0 bases, there was a span of 4 bases. The sequenced part of the CDR3 DNA is TGTGCCAGCAGCTTAAGGATTTCCAACGAAAGATTATTT. Its protein product is CASSLRISNERLF. The complete CDR3 reads CASSLRISNERLFF.

Of note for this clone: Mouse names are used for the genes. Read sequence stops 1 residue before the CDR3 end, and the germline J gene provides the missing end. V is TRBV3 and J is TRBJ2-5; D not resolved. CDR3 size: 11 residues. Trimming took off 3 bases at V and 2 bases at J, with 0 bases between the two ends. From germline, CDR1 is SNHLY and CDR2 FYNGKV (reference sequence). Here the CDR3 reads CASSFQDTQYF. The CDR3 bases that were read are TGTGCCAGCAGCTTCCAAGACACCCAGTAC.

This clone qualifies as large. Gene names and germline match the mouse. The read ends 1 residue early relative to the CDR3; the germline J gene fills the gap. The rearrangement links TRBV12-2 to TRBJ2-2; 10 nucleotides match TRBD1. Germline assignment: CDR1 SGHLS and CDR2 HYDKME. Unmatched junction bases numbered 3, after V lost 2 bases and J lost 4 bases. This CDR3 spans 15 amino acids. The CDR3 bases that were read are TGTGCCAGCTCTCCGACAGGGGGCGGCACCGGGCAGCTCTAC. Protein product: CASSPTGGGTGQLY. The whole CDR3 protein is CASSPTGGGTGQLYF. Full variable domain (missing parts from reference TRBV12-2 and TRBJ2-2): NSGVVQSPRYIIKGKGERSILKCIPISGHLSVAWYQQTQGQELKFFIQHYDKMERDKGNLPSRFSVQQFDDYHSEMNMSALELEDSAVYFCASSPTGGGTGQLYFGEGSKLTVL.

This clone turned up a few times. Gene names are the mouse ones. The read terminates 1 residue before the CDR3 end, so the remaining end is supplied by the germline J gene. V and J are TRBV15 and TRBJ2-7; tentatively, D is TRBD2 (6 bases). V gave up 3 bases and J gave up 4 bases, with 7 bases separating them. The CDR3 length is 12 residues. Per the germline V gene, CDR1 is SGHND and CDR2 is FRSKSL. CDR3 sequence: CASSFGGYEQYF. The DNA read from the CDR3 is TGTGCCAGCAGTTTCGGGGGGTATGAACAGTAC.